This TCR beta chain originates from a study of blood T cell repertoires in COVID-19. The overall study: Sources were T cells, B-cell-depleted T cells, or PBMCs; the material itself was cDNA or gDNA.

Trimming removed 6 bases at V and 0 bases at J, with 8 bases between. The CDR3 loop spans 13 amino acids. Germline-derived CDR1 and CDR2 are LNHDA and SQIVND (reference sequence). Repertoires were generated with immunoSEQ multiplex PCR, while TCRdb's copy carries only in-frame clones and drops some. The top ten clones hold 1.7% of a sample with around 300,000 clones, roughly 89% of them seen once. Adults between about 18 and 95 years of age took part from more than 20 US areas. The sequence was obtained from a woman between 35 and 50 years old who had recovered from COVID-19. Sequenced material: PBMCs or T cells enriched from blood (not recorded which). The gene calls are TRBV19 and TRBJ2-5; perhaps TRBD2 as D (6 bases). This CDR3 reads CASRRLDQETQYF. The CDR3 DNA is TGTGCCAGTAGAAGACTAGACCAAGAGACCCAGTACTTC.